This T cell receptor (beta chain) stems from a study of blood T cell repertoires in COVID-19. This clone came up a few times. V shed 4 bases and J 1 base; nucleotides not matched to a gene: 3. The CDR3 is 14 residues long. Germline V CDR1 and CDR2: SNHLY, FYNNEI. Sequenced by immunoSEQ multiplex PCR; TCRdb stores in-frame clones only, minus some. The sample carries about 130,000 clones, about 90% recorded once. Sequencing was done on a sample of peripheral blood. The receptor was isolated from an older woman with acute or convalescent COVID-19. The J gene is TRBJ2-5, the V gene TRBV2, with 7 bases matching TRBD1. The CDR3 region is CASSGGGSQETQYF. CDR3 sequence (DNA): TGTGCCAGCAGTGGAGGGGGCAGCCAAGAGACCCAGTACTTC.